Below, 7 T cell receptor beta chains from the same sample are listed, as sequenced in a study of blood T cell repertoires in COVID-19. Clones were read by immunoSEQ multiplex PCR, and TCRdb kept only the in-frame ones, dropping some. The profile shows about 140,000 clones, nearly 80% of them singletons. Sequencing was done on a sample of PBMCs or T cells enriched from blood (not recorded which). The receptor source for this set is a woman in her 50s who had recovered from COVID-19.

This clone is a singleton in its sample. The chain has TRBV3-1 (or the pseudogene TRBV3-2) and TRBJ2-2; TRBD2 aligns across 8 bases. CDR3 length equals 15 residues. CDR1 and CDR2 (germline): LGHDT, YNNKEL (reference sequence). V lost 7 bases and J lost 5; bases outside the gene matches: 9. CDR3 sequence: CASTGGLVGTGELFF. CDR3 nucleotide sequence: TGTGCCAGCACGGGGGGACTAGTCGGGACCGGGGAGCTGTTTTTT.

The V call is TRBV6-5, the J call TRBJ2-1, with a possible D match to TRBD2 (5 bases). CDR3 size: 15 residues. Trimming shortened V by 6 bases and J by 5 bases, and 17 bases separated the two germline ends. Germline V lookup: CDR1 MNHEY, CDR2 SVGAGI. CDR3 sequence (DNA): TGTGCCAGCAGCCCCGTGGGTGCGGGCAACAATGAGCAGTTCTTC. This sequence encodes CASSPVGAGNNEQFF.

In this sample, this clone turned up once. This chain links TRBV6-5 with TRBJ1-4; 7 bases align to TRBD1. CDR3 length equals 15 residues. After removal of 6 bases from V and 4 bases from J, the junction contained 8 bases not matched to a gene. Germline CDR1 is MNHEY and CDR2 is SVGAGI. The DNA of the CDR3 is TGTGCCAGCAGGGTCGGGACAGAGGATAATGAAAAACTGTTTTTT. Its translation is CASRVGTEDNEKLFF.

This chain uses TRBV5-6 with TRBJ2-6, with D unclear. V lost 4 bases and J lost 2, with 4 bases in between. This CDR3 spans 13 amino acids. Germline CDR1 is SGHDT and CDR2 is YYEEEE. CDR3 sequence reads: CASSHPGANVLTF. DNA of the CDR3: TGTGCCAGCAGCCATCCTGGGGCCAACGTCCTGACTTTC.

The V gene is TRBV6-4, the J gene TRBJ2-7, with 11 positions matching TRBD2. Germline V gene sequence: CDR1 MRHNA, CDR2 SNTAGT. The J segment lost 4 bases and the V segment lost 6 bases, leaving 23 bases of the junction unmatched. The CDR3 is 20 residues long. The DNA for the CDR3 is TGTGCCAGCAGAGAACCTAACAGGGGTCTCGCACTAGCGGGGGAGTACGAGCAGTACTTC. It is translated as CASREPNRGLALAGEYEQYF.

In nucleotides, the CDR3 is TGTGCCAGTAGTACAGCGGGGGGAGACACAGATACGCAGTATTTT. Residues: CASSTAGGDTDTQYF. The chain recombines TRBV19 with TRBJ2-3, with TRBD2 identical over 9 bases. This CDR3 contains 15 residues. J gave up 2 bases and V 4 bases, and 4 bases lay outside the gene matches. Germline values: CDR1 LNHDA, CDR2 SQIVND (reference sequence).

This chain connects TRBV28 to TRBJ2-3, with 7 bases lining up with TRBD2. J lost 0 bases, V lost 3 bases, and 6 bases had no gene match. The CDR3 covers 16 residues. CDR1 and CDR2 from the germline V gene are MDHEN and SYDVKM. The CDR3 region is CASSFSAGVSTDTQYF. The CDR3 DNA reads TGTGCCAGCAGTTTCTCGGCGGGAGTAAGCACAGATACGCAGTATTTT.